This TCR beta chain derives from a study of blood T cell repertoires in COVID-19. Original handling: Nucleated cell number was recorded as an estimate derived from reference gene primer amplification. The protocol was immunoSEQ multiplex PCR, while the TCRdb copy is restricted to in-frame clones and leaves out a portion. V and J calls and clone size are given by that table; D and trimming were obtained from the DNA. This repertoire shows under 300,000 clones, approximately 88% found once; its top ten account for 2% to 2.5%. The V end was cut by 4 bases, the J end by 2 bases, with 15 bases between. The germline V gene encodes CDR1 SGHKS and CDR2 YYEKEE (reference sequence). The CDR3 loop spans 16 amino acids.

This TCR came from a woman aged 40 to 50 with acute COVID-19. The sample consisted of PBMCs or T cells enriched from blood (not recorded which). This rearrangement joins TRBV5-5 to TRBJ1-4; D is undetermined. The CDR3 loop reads CASSPGPTGTNEKLFF. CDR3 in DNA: TGTGCCAGCAGCCCAGGACCGACGGGGACTAATGAAAAACTGTTTTTT.